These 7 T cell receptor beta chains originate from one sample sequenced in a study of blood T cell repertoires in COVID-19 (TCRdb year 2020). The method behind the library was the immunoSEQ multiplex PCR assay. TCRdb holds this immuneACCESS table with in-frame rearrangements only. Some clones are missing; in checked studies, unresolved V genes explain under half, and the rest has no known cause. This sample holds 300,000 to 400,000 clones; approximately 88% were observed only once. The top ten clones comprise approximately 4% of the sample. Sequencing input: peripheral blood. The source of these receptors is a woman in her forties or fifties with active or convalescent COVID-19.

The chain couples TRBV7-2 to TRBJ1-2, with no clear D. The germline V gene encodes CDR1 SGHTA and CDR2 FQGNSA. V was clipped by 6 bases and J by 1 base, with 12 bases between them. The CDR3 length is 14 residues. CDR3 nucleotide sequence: TGTGCCAGCAGTAGTTATTCGTTTAACTATGGCTACACCTTC. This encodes CASSSYSFNYGYTF.

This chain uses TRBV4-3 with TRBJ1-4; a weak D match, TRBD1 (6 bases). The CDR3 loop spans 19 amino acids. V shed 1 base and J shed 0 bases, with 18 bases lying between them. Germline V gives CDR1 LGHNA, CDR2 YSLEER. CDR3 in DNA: TGCGCCAGCAGCCAAGTTCCGATTGGGGGCTTTGCAACTAATGAAAAACTGTTTTTT. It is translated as CASSQVPIGGFATNEKLFF.

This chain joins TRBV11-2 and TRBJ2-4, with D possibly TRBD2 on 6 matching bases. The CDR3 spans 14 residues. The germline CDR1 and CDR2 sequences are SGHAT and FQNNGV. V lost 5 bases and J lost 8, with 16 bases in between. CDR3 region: CASSPFGGGDIQYF. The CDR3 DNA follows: TGTGCCAGCAGCCCCTTTGGGGGAGGAGACATTCAGTACTTC.

CDR3 loop: CSVSSDRGSYEQYF. In DNA, the CDR3 is TGCAGCGTCAGTAGCGACAGGGGATCCTACGAGCAGTACTTC. The chain links TRBV29-1 to TRBJ2-7, with 8 bases matching TRBD1. J was trimmed by 1 base and V by 6 bases; bases with no gene match: 8. The germline V gene has CDR1 SQVTM and CDR2 ANQGSEA. There are 14 residues in the CDR3.

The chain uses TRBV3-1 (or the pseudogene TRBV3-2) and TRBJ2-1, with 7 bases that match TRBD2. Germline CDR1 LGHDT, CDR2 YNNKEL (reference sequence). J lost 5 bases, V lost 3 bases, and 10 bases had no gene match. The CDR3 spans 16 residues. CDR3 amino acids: CASSQVTGRSDNEQFF. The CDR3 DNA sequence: TGTGCCAGCAGCCAGGTCACCGGGAGGAGCGACAATGAGCAGTTCTTC.

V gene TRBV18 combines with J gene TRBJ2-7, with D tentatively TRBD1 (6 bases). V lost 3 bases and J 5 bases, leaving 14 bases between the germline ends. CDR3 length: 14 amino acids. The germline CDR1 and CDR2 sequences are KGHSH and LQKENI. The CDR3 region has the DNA TGTGCCAGCTCACCGGGGTTGGGGGCTGACGAGCAGTACTTC. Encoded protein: CASSPGLGADEQYF.

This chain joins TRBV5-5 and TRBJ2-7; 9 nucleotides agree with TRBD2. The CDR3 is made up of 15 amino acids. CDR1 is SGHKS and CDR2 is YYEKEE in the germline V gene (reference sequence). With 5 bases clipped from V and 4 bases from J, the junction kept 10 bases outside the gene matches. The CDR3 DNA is TGTGCCAGCAGAACGGGACTAGCCGGATCATACGAGCAGTACTTC. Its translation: CASRTGLAGSYEQYF.